This T cell receptor beta chain was found in a study of spatial heterogeneity in lung cancer. V gave up 1 base and J gave up 9 bases; unmatched junction bases: 5. The CDR3 is 14 amino acids. Germline V gene lookup returns CDR1 SGHRS and CDR2 YFSETQ. This clonotype was seen more than once but under ten times. TCRdb processed the 5' RACE reads anew with MiXCR; each CDR3 protein has one entry. Of 60,000 to 90,000 distinct CDR3 sequences in the sample, approximately 12% are singletons; the top ten hold over 5.5%. This sample's time point: sample taken at primary tumor resection. Tumor, nontumor lung or frozen PBMC supplied whole RNA, sequenced without sorting.

Source: PBMCs, taken at surgery. The chain couples TRBV5-1 to TRBJ2-1; 9 bases agree with TRBD2. The source is a male donor with early-stage non-small cell lung cancer. The chain's CDR3 is CASSLTSGSIEQFF. For the CDR3, the DNA is TGCGCCAGCAGCTTGACTAGCGGGTCTATTGAGCAGTTCTTC.